The T cell receptor (beta chain) described here comes from a study of coeliac disease. The wider study: The study queried TRBV7-2 bias without high-resolution HLA data. Study conclusions and caveats: Active celiac intraepithelial and lamina propria samples had lower TRB and TRG clonality than control samples. Few TRB amino acid sequences were shared between samples; most were unique. Intraepithelial and lamina propria fractions were not highly pure, so cross-contamination was possible.

The assay was immunoSEQ multiplex PCR, and TCRdb's table has in-frame clones only and misses some. The data hold fewer than 4,500 clones, with 68% observed a single time. To note about this clone: The target antigen is unknown.

J lost 2 bases, V lost 5 bases, and 8 bases had no gene match. Per germline, CDR1 SGHRS and CDR2 YFSETQ. This CDR3 spans 15 amino acids. The specimen was intraepithelial lymphocytes from the gut. The TCR originated in a young woman with active celiac disease. The chain carries TRBV5-1 and TRBJ2-7; 9 nucleotides match TRBD2. CDR3 protein: CASRPNLAGTYEQYF. The CDR3 bases are TGCGCCAGCAGACCGAACCTAGCGGGAACCTACGAGCAGTACTTC.